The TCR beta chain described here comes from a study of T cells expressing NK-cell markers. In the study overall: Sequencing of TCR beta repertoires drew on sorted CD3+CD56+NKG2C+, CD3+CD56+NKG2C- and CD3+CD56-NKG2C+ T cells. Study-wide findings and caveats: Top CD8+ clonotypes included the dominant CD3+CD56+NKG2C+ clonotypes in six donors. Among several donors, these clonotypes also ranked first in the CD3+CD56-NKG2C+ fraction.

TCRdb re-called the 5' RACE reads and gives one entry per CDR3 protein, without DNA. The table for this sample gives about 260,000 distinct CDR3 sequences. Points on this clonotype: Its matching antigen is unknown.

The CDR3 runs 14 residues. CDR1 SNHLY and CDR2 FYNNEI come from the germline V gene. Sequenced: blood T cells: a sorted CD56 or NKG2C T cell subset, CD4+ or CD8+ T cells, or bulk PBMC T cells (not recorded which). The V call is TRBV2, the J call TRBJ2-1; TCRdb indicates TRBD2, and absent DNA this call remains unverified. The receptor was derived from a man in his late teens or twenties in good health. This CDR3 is CASSETRIIYEQFF.